The present T cell receptor (beta chain) was sequenced within a study of early T cells in non-severe SARS-CoV-2 infection. TCRdb redid the calling of the 5' RACE reads with MiXCR, one entry per CDR3 protein. The sample consists of approximately 65,000 distinct CDR3 sequences, approximately 12% of them appearing once. Trimming removed 3 bases at V and 5 bases at J, with 16 bases between. The germline gives CDR1 LNHDA, CDR2 SQIVND (reference sequence). The CDR3 runs to 15 residues. This clonotype was seen repeatedly, ten times or more. This sequence originates from an adult who was a healthcare worker with PCR-confirmed SARS-CoV-2 infection or an uninfected control (not recorded which). Sequencing was done on a sample of whole blood. This rearrangement joins TRBV19 to TRBJ1-2; TRBD1 might be the D (5 bases). CDR3 region: CASSIEAGGAYGYTF. The DNA of the CDR3 is TGTGCCAGTAGTATTGAAGCAGGCGGGGCGTATGGCTACACCTTC.